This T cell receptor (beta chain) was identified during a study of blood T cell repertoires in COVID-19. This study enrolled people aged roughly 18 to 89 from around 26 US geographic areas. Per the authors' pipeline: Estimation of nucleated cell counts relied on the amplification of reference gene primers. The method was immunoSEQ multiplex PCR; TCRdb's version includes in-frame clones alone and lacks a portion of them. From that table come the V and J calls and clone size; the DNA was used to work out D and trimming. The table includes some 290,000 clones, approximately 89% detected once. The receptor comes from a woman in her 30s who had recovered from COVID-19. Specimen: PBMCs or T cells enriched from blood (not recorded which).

The CDR3 sequence is CASRFGQNTGELFF. CDR3 nucleotides: TGCGCCAGCAGATTTGGACAGAACACCGGGGAGCTGTTTTTT. V is TRBV5-1 and J is TRBJ2-2, with D possibly TRBD1 on 5 matching bases. With 5 bases removed from V and 1 base from J, the gap between germline ends came to 9 bases. The CDR3 consists of 14 residues. Germline V gene data show CDR1 as SGHRS and CDR2 as YFSETQ.